These T cell receptor beta chains were read from a single sample in a study of blood T cell repertoires in COVID-19. TCRdb's copy holds only in-frame clones and misses some; the assay was immunoSEQ multiplex PCR. The table lists around 70,000 clones, over 80% of them singletons, with roughly 13% in the top ten. Specimen: peripheral blood. These receptors originate from a man aged 50 or older with COVID-19, enrolled during active disease. CDR3s include the opening cysteine and the closing phenylalanine or tryptophan. Fields, in order: CDR3 DNA, CDR3 protein, clone size, D gene, J gene, CDR3 length, V gene. The D gene is left open where the match is weak. Clone sizes are given selectively: once, few, many, or a class where the clone is expanded.

TGTGCCAGTACGGACAGGGTGGGCTACGAGCAGTACTTC | CASTDRVGYEQYF | NA | TRBD1 | TRBJ2-7 | 13 | TRBV19
TGTGCCAGCTCACCCGATCAGCGCAGCCAAGAGACCCAGTACTTC | CASSPDQRSQETQYF | NA | NA | TRBJ2-5 | 15 | TRBV18
TGCAGCGTTGTTTCGGGGTACAATGAGCAGTTCTTC | CSVVSGYNEQFF | few | NA | TRBJ2-1 | 12 | TRBV29-1
TGTGCCATCAGTGAGAGTTTGCTAGCGGTGAATAGCTCCTACAATGAGCAGTTCTTC | CAISESLLAVNSSYNEQFF | NA | TRBD2 | TRBJ2-1 | 19 | TRBV10-3
TGTGCCAGCCGAGACAGGGGTTGGATGGATACGCAGTATTTT | CASRDRGWMDTQYF | NA | TRBD1 | TRBJ2-3 | 14 | TRBV6-6
TGTGCCACCAGTGATCTCGGGACAGGTTCCGAAGAGACCCAGTACTTC | CATSDLGTGSEETQYF | once | TRBD1 | TRBJ2-5 | 16 | TRBV24-1
TGTGCCAGCAGGCCTACTGGTTACATTCAGTACTTC | CASRPTGYIQYF | NA | NA | TRBJ2-4 | 12 | TRBV6-2/TRBV6-3
TGCAGTGCCAGTCCGCCCAGTCAGCCCCAGCATTTT | CSASPPSQPQHF | NA | NA | TRBJ1-5 | 12 | TRBV20-1
TGTGCCAGCAGTTTCCTCGACAGCGTGGCAGGCTACACCTTC | CASSFLDSVAGYTF | NA | NA | TRBJ1-2 | 14 | TRBV28
TGTGCCAGCTCAAATGCGAGGACAGCCAATTCACCCCTCCACTTT | CASSNARTANSPLHF | NA | NA | TRBJ1-6 | 15 | TRBV18
TGTGCCAGCAGTCCTACAGGGACTGAAGCTTTCTTT | CASSPTGTEAFF | NA | NA | TRBJ1-1 | 12 | TRBV6-5
TGTGCCACCAGTGAGGAGGTTCAAGAGACCCAGTACTTC | CATSEEVQETQYF | NA | NA | TRBJ2-5 | 13 | TRBV24-1
TGTGCCAGCAGCTCGAGGACAGGGGTGGGAGATACGCAGTATTTT | CASSSRTGVGDTQYF | NA | TRBD1 | TRBJ2-3 | 15 | TRBV11-3
TGTGCCAGCAGTTCGTACGTACGACTAGCGGGAGAGAGCGAGCAGTACTTC | CASSSYVRLAGESEQYF | once | TRBD2 | TRBJ2-7 | 17 | TRBV28
TGTGCCAGCTCACCACCGGCCAGGCCGAGCTACGAGCAGTACTTC | CASSPPARPSYEQYF | few | NA | TRBJ2-7 | 15 | TRBV18
TGTGCCAGCAGTCACCCAACCGGCACTGAAGCTTTCTTT | CASSHPTGTEAFF | few | NA | TRBJ1-1 | 13 | TRBV6-5
TGTGCCTGGAACTTGGGAGGGGATTCCGAGCAGTACTTC | CAWNLGGDSEQYF | few | TRBD2 | TRBJ2-7 | 13 | TRBV30
TGTGCCAGCAATCGACAGGGGGAACCCTACGAGCAGTACTTC | CASNRQGEPYEQYF | NA | TRBD1 | TRBJ2-7 | 14 | TRBV28
TGTGCCAGCAGTTGGCTAGCGGGAGCCCCCCAAGAGACCCAGTACTTC | CASSWLAGAPQETQYF | NA | TRBD2 | TRBJ2-5 | 16 | TRBV27
TGTGCCAGCAGTCCGATTTCGACAGGGGGCACTGAAGCTTTCTTT | CASSPISTGGTEAFF | few | TRBD1 | TRBJ1-1 | 15 | TRBV28
TGTGCCAGCATCCGGCAGGGAGGTCAGCCCCAGCATTTT | CASIRQGGQPQHF | NA | NA | TRBJ1-5 | 13 | TRBV2
TGTGCCAGCAGGGCCGGGACTAGCGATTCCTACGAGCAGTACTTC | CASRAGTSDSYEQYF | NA | TRBD2 | TRBJ2-7 | 15 | TRBV4-2
TGTGCCAGTAGTATACAGGGGAGCGGTGAAAAACTGTTTTTT | CASSIQGSGEKLFF | NA | NA | TRBJ1-4 | 14 | TRBV19